The 31 T cell receptor beta chains in this list originate from one sample, sequenced in a study of shared clonotypes between healthy human individuals. Only CD45RO-negative cells positively selected for CCR7 counted as naive CD8 cells, so terminally differentiated effector memory CD45RA+ cells were excluded. TCRdb keeps only in-frame clones here, not all; method: immunoSEQ multiplex PCR. In the table there are some 2 million clones, approximately 95% of which are singletons. The sequencing sample was made of naive CD8+ T cells sorted from blood. All receptors derive from a man aged 18 to 29 in good health.

With regard to this clone: At one of its ends the junction is not consistent with the germline gene, which may arise from a read error. The J gene is TRBJ2-2, the V gene TRBV19; 8 bases line up with TRBD2. CDR3 size: 15 residues. Germline V gene data show CDR1 as LNHDA and CDR2 as SQIVND (reference sequence). This chain's CDR3 is CASRIAGLSTGELFF. DNA for the CDR3: TGTGCCAGTAGGATAGCGGGACTGAGCACCGGGGAGCTGTTTTTT.

This sequence joins TRBV2 and TRBJ1-5, with D unclear. The germline CDR1 and CDR2 sequences are SNHLY and FYNNEI. V lost 7 bases, J lost 3 bases, and 16 bases lay in between. This CDR3 is built from 15 residues. The CDR3 region has the DNA TGTGCCAGCACGCCCGGAGGAATTCCCAATCAGCCCCAGCATTTT. This codes for CASTPGGIPNQPQHF.

The V gene is TRBV7-6, the J gene TRBJ1-3; perhaps TRBD1 as D (6 bases). CDR3 length: 17 residues. Germline V gene lookup returns CDR1 SGHVS and CDR2 FNYEAQ. V was shortened by 4 bases and J by 0 bases, with 16 bases between the two germline ends. Here the CDR3 reads CASSSQTGTLSGNTIYF. The CDR3 DNA reads as TGTGCCAGCAGCTCACAAACCGGGACACTCTCTGGAAACACCATATATTTT.

A remark on this clone: The sample has other DNA sequences that encode this CDR3 too. The chain has TRBV9 and TRBJ2-1; 9 bases map to TRBD1. The CDR3 spans 14 residues. Germline V lookup: CDR1 SGDLS, CDR2 YYNGEE. The V segment lost 2 bases and the J segment 3 bases; nucleotides outside the gene matches: 0. The CDR3 DNA sequence: TGTGCCAGCAGCGTGGGACAGGGCTACAATGAGCAGTTCTTC. Protein sequence: CASSVGQGYNEQFF.

This clone was seen a handful of times. The V and J genes are TRBV29-1 and TRBJ1-2; the D is unclear. Per germline, CDR1 SQVTM and CDR2 ANQGSEA. With 6 bases removed from V and 6 bases from J, the gap between germline ends came to 8 bases. The length of the CDR3 is 10 residues. The CDR3 loop is CSVHTDGYTF. CDR3 nucleotide sequence: TGCAGCGTCCACACGGATGGCTACACCTTC.

The chain links TRBV5-1 to TRBJ2-5; 10 bases are a match to TRBD1. Per the germline V gene, CDR1 is SGHRS and CDR2 is YFSETQ. The CDR3 extends over 14 amino acids. J gave up 6 bases and V 4 bases, and 6 bases lay outside the gene matches. The CDR3 DNA reads as TGCGCCAGCAGCCTAGGACAGGGGGTGAAGACCCAGTACTTC. It codes for CASSLGQGVKTQYF.

This chain connects TRBV9 to TRBJ2-3; 12 nucleotides line up with TRBD2. V shed 3 bases, J shed 2 bases, and the junction held 7 bases outside the gene matches. Germline V gene data show CDR1 as SGDLS and CDR2 as YYNGEE. The CDR3 loop spans 17 amino acids. In DNA, the CDR3 is TGTGCCAGCAGCGCCAGACTAGCGGGAGACCACACAGATACGCAGTATTTT. Protein: CASSARLAGDHTDTQYF.

This sequence joins TRBV10-3 and TRBJ2-1; TRBD1 is a possible D gene (5 bases). Trimming left V 7 bases short and J 6 bases short, with 13 bases between. This CDR3 has 13 residues. CDR1 and CDR2 (germline): ENHRY, SYGVKD. CDR3 in DNA: TGTGCCATCACCCAGGGTGGTCGCAATGAGCAGTTCTTC. Amino acid sequence: CAITQGGRNEQFF.

This chain links TRBV2 with TRBJ2-1; TRBD2 matches 8 bases. From germline, CDR1 is SNHLY and CDR2 FYNNEI. CDR3 size: 14 residues. Germline trimming cut 7 bases from V and 8 bases from J; bases unmatched to any gene: 10. The CDR3 sequence: CASNQGTSQYEQFF. CDR3 nucleotide sequence: TGTGCCAGCAACCAAGGGACTAGTCAGTATGAGCAGTTCTTC. Using reference TRBV2 and TRBJ2-1 for the parts outside the CDR3, the full variable domain is EPEVTQTPSHQVTQMGQEVILRCVPISNHLYFYWYRQILGQKVEFLVSFYNNEISEKSEIFDDQFSVERPDGSNFTLKIRSTKLEDSAMYFCASNQGTSQYEQFFGPGTRLTVL.

This chain links TRBV11-2 with TRBJ2-5; D possibly corresponds to TRBD2 (5 bases). The CDR3 is 14 residues long. Per germline, CDR1 SGHAT and CDR2 FQNNGV. V shed 2 bases and J shed 5 bases, with 12 bases lying between them. This CDR3 is CASSLFGGSETQYF. The CDR3 DNA reads as TGTGCCAGCAGCTTATTCGGCGGGTCCGAGACCCAGTACTTC.

The chain employs TRBV28 and TRBJ2-7; D not resolved. V lost 4 bases and J lost 4, with 14 bases in between. The CDR3 has 14 amino acids. The germline gives CDR1 MDHEN, CDR2 SYDVKM. CDR3 amino acids: CASSWGGEGYEQYF. CDR3 DNA: TGTGCCAGCAGTTGGGGTGGGGAAGGGTACGAGCAGTACTTC.

Concerning this clone: The identical CDR3 is also encoded by other nucleotide sequences in the sample. This chain connects TRBV9 to TRBJ1-4; D is unclear. CDR1 and CDR2 (germline): SGDLS, YYNGEE. V gave up 0 bases and J gave up 4 bases, with 7 bases separating them. The CDR3 consists of 14 residues. CDR3 coding DNA: TGTGCCAGCAGCGTAGGCCTGGGTAATGAAAAACTGTTTTTT. This encodes CASSVGLGNEKLFF.

This sequence joins TRBV6-6 and TRBJ2-1; D gene uncertain. Looked up from germline, CDR1 is MNHNY and CDR2 is SVGAGI (reference sequence). The germline V and J ends were trimmed by 4 bases and 5 bases, with 12 bases remaining between them. This CDR3 has 14 amino acids. The CDR3 DNA is TGTGCCAGCAGTTCCCCCCTTTACCACAATGAGCAGTTCTTC. Protein sequence: CASSSPLYHNEQFF.

This chain links TRBV30 with TRBJ2-7; the D gene is possibly TRBD1 (6 bases). Germline V lookup: CDR1 GTSNPN, CDR2 SVGIG (reference sequence). Deletions cut 0 bases from V and 3 bases from J, with 12 bases between. CDR3 length: 14 amino acids. The CDR3 is CAWSVSTGVYEQYF. The CDR3 coding sequence is TGTGCCTGGAGTGTATCGACAGGAGTCTACGAGCAGTACTTC. The entire variable domain, with the rest obtained from reference TRBV30 and TRBJ2-7, is as follows: SQTIHQWPATLVQPVGSPLSLECTVEGTSNPNLYWYRQAAGRGLQLLFYSVGIGQISSEVPQNLSASRPQDRQFILSSKKLLLSDSGFYLCAWSVSTGVYEQYFGPGTRLTVT.

The J gene is TRBJ2-5, the V gene TRBV14; D is unclear. With 0 bases removed from V and 0 bases from J, the gap between germline ends came to 11 bases. The V gene's germline CDR1 is SGHDN and CDR2 FVKESK. The CDR3 is 16 residues long. CDR3 DNA sequence: TGTGCCAGCAGCCAAGATGGGGAAGGGAACCAAGAGACCCAGTACTTC. Translated, it gives CASSQDGEGNQETQYF. The full variable domain, completed using reference TRBV14 and TRBJ2-5, is EAGVTQFPSHSVIEKGQTVTLRCDPISGHDNLYWYRRVMGKEIKFLLHFVKESKQDESGMPNNRFLAERTGGTYSTLKVQPAELEDSGVYFCASSQDGEGNQETQYFGPGTRLLVL.

The chain recombines TRBV7-8 with TRBJ2-5; possibly TRBD2 for D (5 bases). V was cut by 1 base and J by 4 bases, with 13 bases left in between. The CDR3 spans 15 residues. Germline CDR1 reads SGHVS; CDR2 reads FQNEAQ. In DNA, the CDR3 is TGTGCCAGCAGCTTAGAGCCGGGGATGGCAGAGACCCAGTACTTC. Protein sequence: CASSLEPGMAETQYF.

V and J are TRBV30 and TRBJ1-4; D gene uncertain. Germline V gives CDR1 GTSNPN, CDR2 SVGIG (reference sequence). This CDR3 is built from 13 residues. V lost 5 bases and J 4 bases, leaving 11 bases between the germline ends. The chain's CDR3 is CAWGGEDNEKLFF. CDR3 nucleotides: TGTGCCTGGGGCGGGGAGGATAATGAAAAACTGTTTTTT.

The chain combines TRBV7-8 with TRBJ2-7, with TRBD2 matching 10 bases. This CDR3 comprises 15 residues. Looked up from germline, CDR1 is SGHVS and CDR2 is FQNEAQ. Trimming took 4 bases from V and 5 from J; bases not matched to a gene: 8. The CDR3 sequence is CASSSGLAATDEQYF. The CDR3 nucleotides read TGTGCCAGCAGCTCTGGACTAGCGGCGACGGACGAGCAGTACTTC.

This clone occurred once. This chain uses TRBV5-1 with TRBJ2-7; D unresolved. V was trimmed by 4 bases and J by 3 bases, leaving 14 bases between them. There are 14 residues in the CDR3. The V gene's germline CDR1 is SGHRS and CDR2 YFSETQ. CDR3 sequence reads: CASSPDSLIYEQYF. As DNA, the CDR3 is TGCGCCAGCAGCCCAGACTCTCTAATCTACGAGCAGTACTTC. Looking up the rest from reference TRBV5-1 and TRBJ2-7 gives the full variable domain: KAGVTQTPRYLIKTRGQQVTLSCSPISGHRSVSWYQQTPGQGLQFLFEYFSETQRNKGNFPGRFSGRQFSNSRSEMNVSTLELGDSALYLCASSPDSLIYEQYFGPGTRLTVT.

The chain carries TRBV30 and TRBJ2-4, with D unresolved. Trimming pared 0 bases from V and 6 bases from J, leaving 9 bases between. Germline-derived CDR1 and CDR2 are GTSNPN and SVGIG (reference sequence). The CDR3 totals 13 residues. This CDR3 reads CAWSVEPGNIQYF. DNA of the CDR3: TGTGCCTGGAGTGTAGAACCGGGAAACATTCAGTACTTC. The variable domain in full, with the rest retrieved from reference TRBV30 and TRBJ2-4, is SQTIHQWPATLVQPVGSPLSLECTVEGTSNPNLYWYRQAAGRGLQLLFYSVGIGQISSEVPQNLSASRPQDRQFILSSKKLLLSDSGFYLCAWSVEPGNIQYFGAGTRLSVL.

This chain uses TRBV5-8 with TRBJ2-1; D may be TRBD2 (5 bases). The CDR3 totals 10 residues. V dropped 7 bases and J dropped 11 bases, with 10 bases sitting between them. Germline-derived CDR1 and CDR2 are SGHTS and YDEGEE. The chain's CDR3 is CASGDYQQFF. CDR3 DNA sequence: TGTGCCAGCGGCGACTACCAGCAGTTCTTC.

CDR3 residues: CASSTTGVTDTQYF. The CDR3 DNA sequence: TGTGCCAGCAGTACAACAGGGGTCACAGATACGCAGTATTTT. The chain joins TRBV27 to TRBJ2-3; 7 bases map to TRBD1. J lost 2 bases, V lost 5 bases, and 4 bases had no gene match. The length of the CDR3 is 14 residues. From germline, CDR1 is MNHEY and CDR2 SMNVEV (reference sequence).

The V gene is TRBV11-2, the J gene TRBJ2-7, with 12 bases fitting TRBD1. Looked up from germline, CDR1 is SGHAT and CDR2 is FQNNGV. The CDR3 runs 17 residues. Germline trimming cut 5 bases from V and 0 bases from J; bases unmatched to any gene: 8. The DNA of the CDR3 is TGTGCCAGCAGCGTCCACGGGACAGGGGGCACCTCCTACGAGCAGTACTTC. Translated, it gives CASSVHGTGGTSYEQYF.

This chain connects TRBV7-9 to TRBJ2-7; 7 nucleotides match TRBD1. From germline, CDR1 is SEHNR and CDR2 FQNEAQ (reference sequence). The CDR3 runs to 15 residues. V trimming: 4 bases; J trimming: 3 bases; junction bases outside the gene matches: 9. In DNA form, the CDR3 reads TGTGCCAGCAGCTGGGAACGGGACAGTTACTACGAGCAGTACTTC. As protein: CASSWERDSYYEQYF.

This rearrangement joins TRBV27 to TRBJ2-2; 8 bases map to TRBD1. Germline assignment: CDR1 MNHEY and CDR2 SMNVEV (reference sequence). The J segment lost 6 bases and the V segment lost 3 bases, leaving 3 bases of the junction unmatched. CDR3 length: 14 residues. CDR3 sequence: CASSFQGAPGELFF. Here the CDR3 DNA reads TGTGCCAGCAGTTTTCAGGGGGCCCCCGGGGAGCTGTTTTTT.

The chain carries TRBV27 and TRBJ1-5; D not resolved. V lost 5 bases and J lost 2, with 7 bases in between. Germline V lookup: CDR1 MNHEY, CDR2 SMNVEV (reference sequence). The length of the CDR3 is 13 residues. CDR3 DNA sequence: TGTGCCAGCAGTGTTCTCGGCAATCAGCCCCAGCATTTT. Protein: CASSVLGNQPQHF.

J is TRBJ2-1 and V is TRBV6-5; a weak D match, TRBD1 (7 bases). The CDR3 contains 16 residues. Germline V lookup: CDR1 MNHEY, CDR2 SVGAGI. Trimming took off 4 bases at V and 0 bases at J, with 13 bases between the two ends. CDR3 sequence: CASSLQGGGSYNEQFF. The CDR3 DNA sequence: TGTGCCAGCAGTTTGCAGGGGGGAGGCTCCTACAATGAGCAGTTCTTC.

This chain uses TRBV5-4 with TRBJ2-2, with 9 bases matching TRBD2. Germline V lookup: CDR1 SGHNT, CDR2 YYREEE (reference sequence). J lost 2 bases, V lost 4 bases, and 3 bases had no gene match. There are 15 residues in the CDR3. The CDR3, as DNA: TGTGCCAGCAGCCATAGCGGGAGAAACACCGGGGAGCTGTTTTTT. Protein: CASSHSGRNTGELFF.

This clone occurred once. The CDR3 reads CASSRDPSYEQYF. The CDR3 nucleotides read TGTGCCAGCAGCCGGGACCCCAGCTACGAGCAGTACTTC. This sequence joins TRBV7-3 and TRBJ2-7; D is possibly TRBD1 or TRBD2 (5 bases each). Deletions cut 5 bases from V and 3 bases from J, with 11 bases between. Germline values: CDR1 SGHTA, CDR2 FQGTGA. This CDR3 contains 13 residues. The full variable domain, completed using reference TRBV7-3 and TRBJ2-7, is GAGVSQTPSNKVTEKGKYVELRCDPISGHTALYWYRQSLGQGPEFLIYFQGTGAADDSGLPNDRFFAVRPEGSVSTLKIQRTERGDSAVYLCASSRDPSYEQYFGPGTRLTVT.

V gene TRBV5-1 combines with J gene TRBJ2-1; no reliable D call. V lost 0 bases, J lost 7 bases, and 8 bases lay in between. Germline values: CDR1 SGHRS, CDR2 YFSETQ. The CDR3 contains 13 residues. The CDR3 coding sequence is TGCGCCAGCAGCTTGGAGGTAGTGAATGAGCAGTTCTTC. This sequence encodes CASSLEVVNEQFF.

CDR3 in DNA: TGTGCCAGCGACGGGAGCGTGGGTAATGAGCAGTTCTTC. Its translation: CASDGSVGNEQFF. This chain uses TRBV13 with TRBJ2-1; possibly TRBD2 for D (6 bases). The CDR3 has 13 amino acids. V lost 8 bases to trimming and J lost 7 bases, with 15 bases between them. Germline V gene sequence: CDR1 PRHDT, CDR2 FYEKMQ (reference sequence).